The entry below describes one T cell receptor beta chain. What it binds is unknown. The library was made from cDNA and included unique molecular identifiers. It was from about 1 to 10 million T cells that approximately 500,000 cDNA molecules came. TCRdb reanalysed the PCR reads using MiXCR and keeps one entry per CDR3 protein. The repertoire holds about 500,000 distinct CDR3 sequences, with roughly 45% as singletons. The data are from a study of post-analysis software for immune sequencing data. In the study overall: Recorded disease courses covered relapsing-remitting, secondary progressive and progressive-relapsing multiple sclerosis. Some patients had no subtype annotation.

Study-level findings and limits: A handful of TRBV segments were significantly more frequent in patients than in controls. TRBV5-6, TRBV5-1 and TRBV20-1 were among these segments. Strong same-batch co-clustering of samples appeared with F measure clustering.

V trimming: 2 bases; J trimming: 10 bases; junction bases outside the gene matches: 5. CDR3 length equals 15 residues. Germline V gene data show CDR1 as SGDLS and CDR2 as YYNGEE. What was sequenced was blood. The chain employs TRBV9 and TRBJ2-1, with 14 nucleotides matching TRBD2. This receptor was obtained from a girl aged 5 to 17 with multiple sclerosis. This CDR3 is CASSVGTSGSWEQFF. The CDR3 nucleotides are TGTGCCAGCAGCGTTGGGACTAGCGGGAGTTGGGAGCAGTTCTTC.